This TCR beta chain emerged from a study of CD8+ T cells in alopecia areata (dated by TCRdb to the late 2010s). Looking at the study overall: Treated patients were enrolled in an open-label pilot trial of oral tofacitinib, 5 to 10 mg twice daily, for moderate-to-severe alopecia areata. Patients received tofacitinib for 6 to 18 months and were then followed off drug for 6 months to check for delayed response and recurrence. High-throughput TCRbeta sequencing was used to examine T cell clonal expansion in alopecia areata in both the C3H/HeJ mouse model and human patients. In humans, TCRbeta sequencing was performed on scalp tissue and on sorted CD4+ and CD8+ peripheral blood T cells from healthy controls and from patients with patchy or totalis/universalis alopecia areata. Patients on tofacitinib were biopsied at baseline and after 4 and 24 weeks of treatment, and several of the patients also had a later scalp biopsy. Scalp clonality was compared across normal scalp (n=4), patchy alopecia areata scalp (n=8), and alopecia totalis/universalis scalp (n=8). RNA came from the PAXgene miRNA kit for fixed scalp, the miRNeasy kit for PBMCs, and the RNeasy kit for mouse skin. TCRbeta CDR3 regions were amplified by immunoSEQ multiplex PCR with 35 Vbeta forward and 13 Jbeta reverse primers.

After removal of 4 bases from V and 0 bases from J, the junction retains 0 bases not matched to a gene. CDR1 and CDR2 (SGHRS, YFSETQ) derive from the germline V gene. CDR3 length: 13 amino acids, cysteine to phenylalanine. Solely the CDR3 DNA is kept, with 39 bases framed from the first base. The library was produced with the immunoSEQ multiplex PCR assay. To provide template for TCR sequencing, every sample had RNA extracted and reverse transcribed into cDNA. SuperScript III was used to make first-strand cDNA, primed with a 2:1 mix of oligo-dT and random hexamers. A synthetic immune receptor repertoire was used to assess amplification bias, and residual bias was removed computationally. Under the source paper's analysis protocol: After raw reads were preprocessed to remove errors, the CDR3 was defined following IMGT conventions as running from the conserved cysteine to phenylalanine. Clonality was computed by normalizing Shannon entropy by log2 of the number of productive unique TCRs and subtracting the result from 1. Scalp TCRbeta sequences were cross-referenced with sorted blood CD4 and CD8 repertoires so that the CD4 or CD8 identity of scalp clones could be inferred. TCRdb limited this immuneACCESS table to in-frame rearrangements with V and J called. A share of clones is missing; checked studies link under half to unresolved V genes, and the rest is unexplained. D and trimming were read from the DNA, whereas the V and J calls and clone size are those reported in that table. The sample table shows 140,000 to 150,000 clones, and about 47% are seen once. About 1% of the sample lies in the top ten.

Results and caveats for the whole study, not just this receptor: Compared with normal scalp, lesional scalp, particularly in alopecia totalis/universalis, had higher clonality and more expanded CD8+ clones, which suggests antigenic drive. Resident alphabeta T cells in normal human skin are also sequenced, complicating scalp TCR repertoire analysis, unlike mouse skin dominated by gammadelta T cells. Shared TCR sequences between patients were less evident than in mice, which may be partly attributable to HLA diversity in the patient population.

With respect to this clone: Its antigen is currently not known. Base-call qualities are not available, and no considerably larger clone is one nucleotide away.

What this sample's time point label stands for: baseline before oral tofacitinib. Lesional scalp punch biopsies and peripheral blood were collected from alopecia areata patients. PBMCs were isolated by density centrifugation and stained for CD3, CD4 and CD8, and CD4+ and CD8+ T cells were sorted on a FACSAria. The V gene is TRBV5-1 and the J gene is TRBJ2-7; TRBD2 lines up with 8 middle nucleotides. The clonotype comes from a human donor with alopecia areata. The sample was CD4+ T cells sorted from blood, taken at week 0. The DNA is TGCGCCAGCAGCCGGGGGGGCTCCTACGAGCAGTACTTC. It encodes CASSRGGSYEQYF.